These 31 T cell receptor beta chains share one sample of origin, sequenced in a study of cytomegalovirus exposure and HLA in healthy donors. Here immunoSEQ multiplex PCR was the method, and the copy in TCRdb shows in-frame clones only, minus some. The table has 150,000 to 200,000 clones, around 84% seen once; the top ten hold under 7.5%. The sample consisted of PBMCs. All receptors come from a man aged 18 to 29 in good health and CMV-seropositive.

The rearrangement links TRBV6-5 to TRBJ2-4; tentatively, D is TRBD1 (5 bases). CDR3 length: 14 amino acids. Trimming removed 5 bases from V and 6 bases from J, with 14 bases in between. Per the germline V gene, CDR1 is MNHEY and CDR2 is SVGAGI. The CDR3 region is CASSKQARGNIQYF. CDR3 sequence (DNA): TGTGCCAGCAGTAAACAGGCTCGCGGAAACATTCAGTACTTC.

The J gene is TRBJ2-3, the V gene TRBV19; the match to TRBD2 covers 15 bases. V lost 3 bases to trimming and J lost 5 bases; unmatched junction nucleotides: 0. Germline assignment: CDR1 LNHDA and CDR2 SQIVND (reference sequence). The CDR3 covers 15 residues. This chain's CDR3 is CASSMGLAGGDTQYF. CDR3 bases: TGTGCCAGTAGTATGGGACTAGCGGGAGGAGATACGCAGTATTTT.

CDR3 in amino acids: CASSPRYPYEQYF. CDR3 DNA: TGTGCCAGCAGCCCGCGATACCCCTACGAGCAGTACTTC. The chain combines TRBV11-2 with TRBJ2-7; D gene unclear. The V gene lost 5 bases and the J gene lost 2 bases, with 10 bases spanning the gap. The CDR3 totals 13 residues. The germline CDR1 and CDR2 sequences are SGHAT and FQNNGV.

The V gene is TRBV2, the J gene TRBJ2-1, with 11 bases matching TRBD2. CDR3 length: 16 amino acids. After removal of 6 bases from V and 2 bases from J, the junction contained 6 bases not matched to a gene. Germline V gene lookup returns CDR1 SNHLY and CDR2 FYNNEI. The CDR3 DNA sequence: TGTGCCAGCAGACCAACTAGCGGGAGAACCTACAATGAGCAGTTCTTC. Translated: CASRPTSGRTYNEQFF.

This rearrangement joins TRBV28 to TRBJ2-7; TRBD2 might be the D (6 bases). This CDR3 is 15 amino acids long. Per the germline V gene, CDR1 is MDHEN and CDR2 is SYDVKM. V was cut by 8 bases and J by 0 bases, with 17 bases left in between. CDR3 sequence: CASGRRRISSYEQYF. CDR3 nucleotides: TGTGCCAGCGGGAGGCGGAGGATAAGCTCCTACGAGCAGTACTTC.

This chain joins TRBV28 and TRBJ2-7; 7 bases line up with TRBD1. Trimming cost V 7 bases and J 4 bases; bases outside gene matches: 10. The CDR3 is 14 residues long. CDR1 and CDR2 (germline): MDHEN, SYDVKM. In nucleotides, the CDR3 is TGTGCCAGCACTCCCGACAGGGACGCTTACGAGCAGTACTTC. This translates into CASTPDRDAYEQYF.

The chain joins TRBV27 to TRBJ2-1, with a possible D match to TRBD1 (6 bases). Per the germline V gene, CDR1 is MNHEY and CDR2 is SMNVEV (reference sequence). Trimming pared 1 base from V and 15 bases from J, leaving 22 bases between. The CDR3 runs 15 residues. Written as DNA, the CDR3 is TGTGCCAGCAGTTTATACACCCCCAGGGGATCCGACCTGTTCTTC. Amino acids: CASSLYTPRGSDLFF.

This clone came up many times. The chain couples TRBV14 to TRBJ2-7; 8 bases agree with TRBD1. CDR3 length: 15 residues. Germline V lookup: CDR1 SGHDN, CDR2 FVKESK. V was clipped by 5 bases and J by 2 bases; unmatched bases: 8. The CDR3 nucleotides read TGTGCCAGCAGCGCCTTGGGACAGGCAGCCTACGAGCAGTACTTC. This encodes CASSALGQAAYEQYF.

The chain couples TRBV6-6 to TRBJ2-1; 12 positions match TRBD2. With 6 bases clipped from V and 2 bases from J, the junction kept 5 bases outside the gene matches. Per the germline V gene, CDR1 is MNHNY and CDR2 is SVGAGI (reference sequence). CDR3 size: 16 residues. The CDR3 here is CASRSRTSGTYNEQFF. CDR3 nucleotides: TGTGCCAGCAGGTCCCGGACTAGCGGGACCTACAATGAGCAGTTCTTC.

The chain has TRBV7-6 and TRBJ2-7, with 8 nucleotides matching TRBD2. The CDR3 loop spans 16 amino acids. V dropped 4 bases and J dropped 3; count of bases not matched to a gene: 11. Germline values: CDR1 SGHVS, CDR2 FNYEAQ. DNA for the CDR3: TGTGCCAGCAGCTCCGATAGGACTAGCACACACTACGAGCAGTACTTC. Its translation is CASSSDRTSTHYEQYF.

The chain recombines TRBV6-4 with TRBJ2-2; 7 bases agree with TRBD1. J lost 4 bases, V lost 7 bases, and 9 bases had no gene match. This CDR3 comprises 15 residues. CDR1 and CDR2 from the germline V gene are MRHNA and SNTAGT. Written as DNA, the CDR3 is TGTGCCAGCACCCGGGGACAGCAGGGCACCGGGGAGCTGTTTTTT. Residues: CASTRGQQGTGELFF.

The chain uses TRBV7-6 and TRBJ2-3; TRBD2 matches at 7 bases. The trim removed 0 bases at V and 2 bases at J, leaving 8 bases unmatched. Germline CDR1 reads SGHVS; CDR2 reads FNYEAQ. This CDR3 contains 17 residues. In DNA form, the CDR3 reads TGTGCCAGCAGCTTAGCGGGTCTAGCGGAATTCACAGATACGCAGTATTTT. It specifies CASSLAGLAEFTDTQYF.

This clone was recorded a few times. The chain links TRBV6-4 to TRBJ2-7; 9 bases fit TRBD2. Trimming cost V 6 bases and J 3 bases; bases outside gene matches: 9. The CDR3 loop spans 15 amino acids. Germline loops: CDR1 MRHNA, CDR2 SNTAGT. The CDR3 region is CASSYIAGAYYEQYF. CDR3 DNA: TGTGCCAGCAGCTACATAGCGGGAGCATACTACGAGCAGTACTTC.

This chain connects TRBV6-5 to TRBJ1-2, with TRBD1 matching over 7 bases. CDR1 MNHEY and CDR2 SVGAGI come from the germline V gene. Trimming cost V 6 bases and J 4 bases; bases outside gene matches: 11. CDR3 length: 15 amino acids. For the CDR3, the DNA is TGTGCCAGCAGACCCCTTGGAGGGGGCCCCTATGGCTACACCTTC. Translation gives CASRPLGGGPYGYTF.

The chain has TRBV7-7 and TRBJ2-2; 9 bases match TRBD2. The CDR3 covers 18 residues. The V and J ends lost 0 bases and 4 bases, in that order; junction bases with no gene match: 9. The germline V gene has CDR1 SSHAT and CDR2 FNYEAQ (reference sequence). The CDR3 protein is CASSLATAGGVGTGELFF. The DNA of the CDR3 is TGTGCCAGCAGCTTAGCGACAGCGGGAGGAGTGGGCACCGGGGAGCTGTTTTTT.

V is TRBV6-4 and J is TRBJ1-5; TRBD1 might be the D (5 bases). The ends were cut back, 0 bases at V and 3 bases at J, with 9 bases in the middle. Germline assignment: CDR1 MRHNA and CDR2 SNTAGT. The CDR3 covers 15 residues. For the CDR3, the DNA is TGTGCCAGCAGTGACTCCGGGGGAGACAATCAGCCCCAGCATTTT. Residues: CASSDSGGDNQPQHF.

The rearrangement uses TRBV27 and TRBJ2-5; D might be TRBD2 (6 bases). V dropped 6 bases and J dropped 4 bases, with 15 bases sitting between them. The CDR3 has 14 residues. Looked up from germline, CDR1 is MNHEY and CDR2 is SMNVEV (reference sequence). The CDR3 DNA is TGTGCCAGCAGCCGTCCGGGACTCGGAGAGACCCAGTACTTC. Encoded protein: CASSRPGLGETQYF.

This chain joins TRBV9 and TRBJ1-1; the D gene is possibly TRBD1 (6 bases). The CDR3 totals 14 residues. Trimming left V 1 base short and J 5 bases short, with 12 bases between. Germline V gene lookup returns CDR1 SGDLS and CDR2 YYNGEE. CDR3 bases: TGTGCCAGCAGCGTAATCGGGACACCGACTGAAGCTTTCTTT. Its protein is CASSVIGTPTEAFF.

V and J are TRBV5-1 and TRBJ1-2, with unresolved D. Germline CDR1 and CDR2: SGHRS and YFSETQ. V lost 0 bases to trimming and J lost 7 bases, with 7 bases between them. There are 12 residues in the CDR3. The CDR3 DNA is TGCGCCAGCAGCTTGGGAGGGATTGGCTACACCTTC. This encodes CASSLGGIGYTF.

The chain links TRBV7-2 to TRBJ2-2; TRBD1 matches 7 bases. Germline CDR1 SGHTA, CDR2 FQGNSA. The CDR3 length is 15 residues. Unmatched junction bases numbered 10, after V lost 7 bases and J lost 5 bases. CDR3 sequence reads: CASTHDRAGTGELFF. The CDR3 DNA reads as TGTGCCAGCACCCACGACAGGGCAGGAACCGGGGAGCTGTTTTTT.

The chain carries TRBV18 and TRBJ1-3, with TRBD1 identical over 9 bases. J was trimmed by 0 bases and V by 2 bases; bases with no gene match: 11. The germline V gene encodes CDR1 KGHSH and CDR2 LQKENI. The CDR3 length is 19 residues. Here the CDR3 DNA reads TGTGCCAGCTCACCAATGGGTCCCGGGACAGGGCTCTCTGGAAACACCATATATTTT. It specifies CASSPMGPGTGLSGNTIYF.

V gene TRBV4-3 combines with J gene TRBJ2-3; a weak D match, TRBD2 (6 bases). Germline V gene data show CDR1 as LGHNA and CDR2 as YSLEER. V was pared by 2 bases and J by 5 bases, with 11 bases between. The CDR3 is made up of 14 amino acids. CDR3 DNA sequence: TGCGCCAGCAGCCAACTGGGGGGTGGAGATACGCAGTATTTT. Translating it yields CASSQLGGGDTQYF.

This clone was counted only a few times. The V gene is TRBV7-3, the J gene TRBJ1-1; the D gene is possibly TRBD1 (5 bases). V was trimmed by 5 bases and J by 4 bases, leaving 11 bases between them. Germline CDR1 is SGHTA and CDR2 is FQGTGA. The CDR3 covers 13 residues. CDR3 residues: CASSLTGSTEAFF. The DNA for the CDR3 is TGTGCCAGCAGCCTCACAGGAAGCACTGAAGCTTTCTTT. Looking up the rest from reference TRBV7-3 and TRBJ1-1 gives the full variable domain: GAGVSQTPSNKVTEKGKYVELRCDPISGHTALYWYRQSLGQGPEFLIYFQGTGAADDSGLPNDRFFAVRPEGSVSTLKIQRTERGDSAVYLCASSLTGSTEAFFGQGTRLTVV.

The chain recombines TRBV13 with TRBJ1-1, with D uncertain. Germline assignment: CDR1 PRHDT and CDR2 FYEKMQ (reference sequence). The CDR3 is 17 residues long. The germline V and J ends were trimmed by 6 bases and 1 base, with 21 bases remaining between them. In DNA form, the CDR3 reads TGTGCCAGCAGTCTTTCTAGAGGGCAGGAGACGAACACTGAAGCTTTCTTT. Its protein is CASSLSRGQETNTEAFF.

This clone was detected a few times. The rearrangement joins TRBV5-1 to TRBJ2-5, with 8 positions matching TRBD2. Germline CDR1 and CDR2: SGHRS and YFSETQ. The CDR3 has 14 residues. J gave up 2 bases and V 0 bases, and 0 bases lay outside the gene matches. The CDR3 DNA follows: TGCGCCAGCAGCTTGGGACTAGCGCAAGAGACCCAGTACTTC. Translating gives CASSLGLAQETQYF. Looking up the rest from reference TRBV5-1 and TRBJ2-5 gives the full variable domain: KAGVTQTPRYLIKTRGQQVTLSCSPISGHRSVSWYQQTPGQGLQFLFEYFSETQRNKGNFPGRFSGRQFSNSRSEMNVSTLELGDSALYLCASSLGLAQETQYFGPGTRLLVL.

CDR3 sequence reads: CSVSGGELGTEAFF. CDR3 nucleotide sequence: TGCAGCGTCTCCGGGGGGGAGCTGGGCACTGAAGCTTTCTTT. The chain carries TRBV29-1 and TRBJ1-1, with D perhaps matching TRBD1 (5 bases). V shed 6 bases and J shed 4 bases, with 18 bases lying between them. Looked up from germline, CDR1 is SQVTM and CDR2 is ANQGSEA. This CDR3 contains 14 residues.

The chain couples TRBV28 to TRBJ2-2; 7 nucleotides line up with TRBD2. The V and J ends lost 5 bases and 6 bases, in that order; junction bases with no gene match: 12. Per the germline V gene, CDR1 is MDHEN and CDR2 is SYDVKM. The CDR3 length is 16 residues. CDR3 sequence: CASSQNRLANAGELFF. As DNA, the CDR3 is TGTGCCAGCAGTCAAAATCGACTAGCTAATGCCGGGGAGCTGTTTTTT. The full variable domain, in which reference TRBV28 and TRBJ2-2 provide the parts outside the CDR3, is DVKVTQSSRYLVKRTGEKVFLECVQDMDHENMFWYRQDPGLGLRLIYFSYDVKMKEKGDIPEGYSVSREKKERFSLILESASTNQTSMYLCASSQNRLANAGELFFGEGSRLTVL.

CDR3: CSVEGTPTGGEQYF. CDR3 in DNA: TGCAGCGTTGAAGGGACTCCCACGGGAGGCGAGCAGTACTTC. The V and J genes are TRBV29-1 and TRBJ2-7; 7 nucleotides match TRBD2. The CDR3 is 14 amino acids. Looked up from germline, CDR1 is SQVTM and CDR2 is ANQGSEA. After removal of 1 base from V and 6 bases from J, the junction contained 9 bases not matched to a gene.

CDR3: CASSSLAGTREGYTF. Here the CDR3 DNA reads TGTGCCAGCAGTTCCCTCGCCGGGACAAGGGAAGGCTACACCTTC. The V call is TRBV28, the J call TRBJ1-2, with D possibly TRBD1 on 6 matching bases. Per the germline V gene, CDR1 is MDHEN and CDR2 is SYDVKM. The V and J ends lost 4 bases and 8 bases respectively, with 20 bases between them. The CDR3 has 15 amino acids.

This rearrangement joins TRBV20-1 to TRBJ2-7; the D is unclear. Per the germline V gene, CDR1 is DFQATT and CDR2 is SNEGSKA (reference sequence). This CDR3 is 11 amino acids long. Trimming removed 6 bases from V and 6 bases from J, with 12 bases in between. CDR3 DNA sequence: TGCAGTGCCGAGGTAGTTCCCGAGCAGTACTTC. Translation gives CSAEVVPEQYF.

The rearrangement links TRBV30 to TRBJ1-2; D gene uncertain. Germline V gene sequence: CDR1 GTSNPN, CDR2 SVGIG (reference sequence). The CDR3 runs to 11 residues. The ends were cut back, 5 bases at V and 5 bases at J, with 9 bases in the middle. CDR3 residues: CAWSGLYGYTF. The CDR3 coding sequence is TGTGCCTGGTCGGGATTATATGGCTACACCTTC.